This T cell receptor beta chain was profiled in a study of blood T cell repertoires in COVID-19. The overall study: Samples representing acute and convalescent COVID-19 were sourced from the United States, Italy and Spain. Sample material is recorded as cDNA or gDNA derived from T cells, B-cell-depleted T cells, or PBMCs.

Generated by immunoSEQ multiplex PCR, the TCRdb table keeps only in-frame clones and is missing some. Of approximately 480,000 clones detected, roughly 87% appear once; the ten largest clones hold about 1%. With 8 bases clipped from V and 2 bases from J, the junction kept 6 bases outside the gene matches. The CDR3 consists of 14 residues. Germline CDR1 MDHEN, CDR2 SYDVKM. This TCR derives from a young man with COVID-19, enrolled during active disease. The rearrangement links TRBV28 to TRBJ2-3; 8 bases fit TRBD1. The sequenced sample consisted of peripheral blood. The CDR3 is CASYRDRNTDTQYF. The CDR3, as DNA: TGTGCCAGCTACCGGGACAGGAACACAGATACGCAGTATTTT.